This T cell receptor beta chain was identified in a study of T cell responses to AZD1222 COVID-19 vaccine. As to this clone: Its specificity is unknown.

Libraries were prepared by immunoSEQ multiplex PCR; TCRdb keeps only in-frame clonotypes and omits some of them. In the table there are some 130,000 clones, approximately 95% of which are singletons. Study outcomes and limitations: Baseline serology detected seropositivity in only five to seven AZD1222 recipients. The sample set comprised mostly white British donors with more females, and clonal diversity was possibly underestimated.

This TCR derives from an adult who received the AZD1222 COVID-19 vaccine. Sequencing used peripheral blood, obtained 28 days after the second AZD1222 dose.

CDR3 DNA: TGTGCCAGCAGCTTTCGTGCGGGGTCAGGGGTCCCTGAAGCTTTCTTT. This sequence encodes CASSFRAGSGVPEAFF. The chain is built from TRBV7-9 and TRBJ1-1; D may be TRBD1 (6 bases). CDR3 length equals 16 residues. The V and J ends lost 3 bases and 6 bases respectively, with 20 bases between them. Looked up from germline, CDR1 is SEHNR and CDR2 is FQNEAQ (reference sequence).